What follows are 4 T cell receptor beta chains derived from one specimen sequenced in a study of blood T cell repertoires in COVID-19. Assay: immunoSEQ multiplex PCR; the TCRdb copy retains only in-frame clones and omits some. Of approximately 240,000 clones detected, approximately 83% appear once; the ten largest clones hold roughly 1.3%. Sequenced: PBMCs or T cells enriched from blood (not recorded which). All receptors come from a woman between 40 and 55 years old with acute COVID-19.

The V call is TRBV18, the J call TRBJ2-7; the match to TRBD1 covers 11 bases. The germline gives CDR1 KGHSH, CDR2 LQKENI. The CDR3 loop spans 15 amino acids. V lost 6 bases and J lost 3; bases outside the gene matches: 7. CDR3 loop: CASSGLGQGGYEQYF. The DNA of the CDR3 is TGTGCCAGCTCCGGTTTGGGACAGGGGGGCTACGAGCAGTACTTC.

The genes are TRBV5-1 and TRBJ2-1, with 11 bases that match TRBD2. Per germline, CDR1 SGHRS and CDR2 YFSETQ. CDR3 length equals 17 residues. With 4 bases clipped from V and 6 bases from J, the junction kept 12 bases outside the gene matches. CDR3 sequence reads: CASSTPSRLAGPNEQFF. The CDR3 nucleotides are TGCGCCAGCAGCACACCTTCCCGACTAGCGGGACCCAATGAGCAGTTCTTC.

This clone was recorded at least ten times. The chain couples TRBV7-6 to TRBJ2-2, with 8 nucleotides matching TRBD1. The CDR3 runs 17 residues. The V and J ends lost 5 bases and 5 bases, in that order; junction bases with no gene match: 13. In germline, CDR1 is SGHVS, CDR2 FNYEAQ. The CDR3 DNA reads as TGTGCCAGCAGCCAATTGGACAGGGTAGTAAGGACCGGGGAGCTGTTTTTT. Protein product: CASSQLDRVVRTGELFF.

This sequence joins TRBV5-4 and TRBJ1-1; a weak D match, TRBD1 (6 bases). The CDR3 is made up of 15 amino acids. Per the germline V gene, CDR1 is SGHNT and CDR2 is YYREEE (reference sequence). Trimming took off 4 bases at V and 0 bases at J, with 13 bases between the two ends. CDR3 residues: CASSQAGAMNTEAFF. The CDR3 coding sequence is TGTGCCAGCAGCCAGGCAGGGGCAATGAACACTGAAGCTTTCTTT.